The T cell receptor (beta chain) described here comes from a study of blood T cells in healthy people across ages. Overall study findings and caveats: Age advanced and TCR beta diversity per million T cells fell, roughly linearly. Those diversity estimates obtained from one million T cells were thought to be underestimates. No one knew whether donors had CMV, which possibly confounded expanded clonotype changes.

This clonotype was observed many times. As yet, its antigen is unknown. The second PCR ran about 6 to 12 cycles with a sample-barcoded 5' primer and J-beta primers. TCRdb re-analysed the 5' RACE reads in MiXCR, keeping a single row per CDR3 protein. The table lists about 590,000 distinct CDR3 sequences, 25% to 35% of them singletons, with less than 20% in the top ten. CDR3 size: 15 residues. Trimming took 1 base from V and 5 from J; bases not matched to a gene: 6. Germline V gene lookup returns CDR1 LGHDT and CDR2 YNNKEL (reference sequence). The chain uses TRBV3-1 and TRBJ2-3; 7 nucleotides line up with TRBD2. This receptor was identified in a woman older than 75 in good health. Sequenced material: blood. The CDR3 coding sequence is TGTGCCAGCAGCCAAGGTCTAGCGGTGATAGATACGCAGTATTTT. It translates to CASSQGLAVIDTQYF.